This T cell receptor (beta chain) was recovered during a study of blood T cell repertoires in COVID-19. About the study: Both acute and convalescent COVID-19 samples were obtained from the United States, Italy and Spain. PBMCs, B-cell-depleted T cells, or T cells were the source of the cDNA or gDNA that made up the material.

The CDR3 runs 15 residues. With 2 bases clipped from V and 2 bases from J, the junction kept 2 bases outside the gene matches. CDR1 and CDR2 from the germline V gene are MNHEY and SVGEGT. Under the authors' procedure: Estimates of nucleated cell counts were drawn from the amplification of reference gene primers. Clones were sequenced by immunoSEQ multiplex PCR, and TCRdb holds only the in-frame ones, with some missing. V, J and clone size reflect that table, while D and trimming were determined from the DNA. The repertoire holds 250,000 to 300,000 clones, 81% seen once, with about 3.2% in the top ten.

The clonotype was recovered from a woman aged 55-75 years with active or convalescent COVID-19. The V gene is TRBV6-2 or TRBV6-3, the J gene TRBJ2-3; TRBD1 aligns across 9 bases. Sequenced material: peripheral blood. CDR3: CASSYDRGSTDTQYF. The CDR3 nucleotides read TGTGCCAGCAGTTACGACAGGGGGTCCACAGATACGCAGTATTTT.